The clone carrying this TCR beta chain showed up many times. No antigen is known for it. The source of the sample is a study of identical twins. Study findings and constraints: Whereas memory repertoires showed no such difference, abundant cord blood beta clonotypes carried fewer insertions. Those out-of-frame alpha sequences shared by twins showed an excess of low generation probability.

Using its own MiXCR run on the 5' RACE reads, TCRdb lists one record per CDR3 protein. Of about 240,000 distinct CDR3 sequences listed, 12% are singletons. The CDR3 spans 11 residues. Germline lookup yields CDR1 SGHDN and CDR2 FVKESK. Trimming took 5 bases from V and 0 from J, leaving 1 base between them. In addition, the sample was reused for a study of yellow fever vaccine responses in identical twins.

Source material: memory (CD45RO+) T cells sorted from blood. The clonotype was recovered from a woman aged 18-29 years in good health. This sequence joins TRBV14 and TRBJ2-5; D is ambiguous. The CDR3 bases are TGTGCCAGCAGCAACCAAGAGACCCAGTACTTC. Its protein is CASSNQETQYF.